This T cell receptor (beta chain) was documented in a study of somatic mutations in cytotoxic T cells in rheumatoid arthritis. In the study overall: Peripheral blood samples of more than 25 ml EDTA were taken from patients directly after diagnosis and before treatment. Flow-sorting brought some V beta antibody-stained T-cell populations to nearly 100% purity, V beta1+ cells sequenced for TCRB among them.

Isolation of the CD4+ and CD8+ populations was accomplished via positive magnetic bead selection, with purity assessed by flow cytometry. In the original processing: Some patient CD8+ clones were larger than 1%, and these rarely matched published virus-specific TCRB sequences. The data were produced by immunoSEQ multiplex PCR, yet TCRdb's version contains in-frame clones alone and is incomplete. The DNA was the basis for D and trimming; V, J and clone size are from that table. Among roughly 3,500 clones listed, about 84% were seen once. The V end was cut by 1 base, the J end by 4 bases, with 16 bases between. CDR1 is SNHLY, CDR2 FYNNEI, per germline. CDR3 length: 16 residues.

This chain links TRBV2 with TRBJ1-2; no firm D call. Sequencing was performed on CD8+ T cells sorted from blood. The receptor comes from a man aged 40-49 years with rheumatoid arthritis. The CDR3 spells CASSEVGLRTPYGYTF. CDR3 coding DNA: TGTGCCAGCAGTGAAGTCGGACTCCGAACGCCCTATGGCTACACCTTC. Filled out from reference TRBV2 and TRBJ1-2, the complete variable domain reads EPEVTQTPSHQVTQMGQEVILRCVPISNHLYFYWYRQILGQKVEFLVSFYNNEISEKSEIFDDQFSVERPDGSNFTLKIRSTKLEDSAMYFCASSEVGLRTPYGYTFGSGTRLTVV.